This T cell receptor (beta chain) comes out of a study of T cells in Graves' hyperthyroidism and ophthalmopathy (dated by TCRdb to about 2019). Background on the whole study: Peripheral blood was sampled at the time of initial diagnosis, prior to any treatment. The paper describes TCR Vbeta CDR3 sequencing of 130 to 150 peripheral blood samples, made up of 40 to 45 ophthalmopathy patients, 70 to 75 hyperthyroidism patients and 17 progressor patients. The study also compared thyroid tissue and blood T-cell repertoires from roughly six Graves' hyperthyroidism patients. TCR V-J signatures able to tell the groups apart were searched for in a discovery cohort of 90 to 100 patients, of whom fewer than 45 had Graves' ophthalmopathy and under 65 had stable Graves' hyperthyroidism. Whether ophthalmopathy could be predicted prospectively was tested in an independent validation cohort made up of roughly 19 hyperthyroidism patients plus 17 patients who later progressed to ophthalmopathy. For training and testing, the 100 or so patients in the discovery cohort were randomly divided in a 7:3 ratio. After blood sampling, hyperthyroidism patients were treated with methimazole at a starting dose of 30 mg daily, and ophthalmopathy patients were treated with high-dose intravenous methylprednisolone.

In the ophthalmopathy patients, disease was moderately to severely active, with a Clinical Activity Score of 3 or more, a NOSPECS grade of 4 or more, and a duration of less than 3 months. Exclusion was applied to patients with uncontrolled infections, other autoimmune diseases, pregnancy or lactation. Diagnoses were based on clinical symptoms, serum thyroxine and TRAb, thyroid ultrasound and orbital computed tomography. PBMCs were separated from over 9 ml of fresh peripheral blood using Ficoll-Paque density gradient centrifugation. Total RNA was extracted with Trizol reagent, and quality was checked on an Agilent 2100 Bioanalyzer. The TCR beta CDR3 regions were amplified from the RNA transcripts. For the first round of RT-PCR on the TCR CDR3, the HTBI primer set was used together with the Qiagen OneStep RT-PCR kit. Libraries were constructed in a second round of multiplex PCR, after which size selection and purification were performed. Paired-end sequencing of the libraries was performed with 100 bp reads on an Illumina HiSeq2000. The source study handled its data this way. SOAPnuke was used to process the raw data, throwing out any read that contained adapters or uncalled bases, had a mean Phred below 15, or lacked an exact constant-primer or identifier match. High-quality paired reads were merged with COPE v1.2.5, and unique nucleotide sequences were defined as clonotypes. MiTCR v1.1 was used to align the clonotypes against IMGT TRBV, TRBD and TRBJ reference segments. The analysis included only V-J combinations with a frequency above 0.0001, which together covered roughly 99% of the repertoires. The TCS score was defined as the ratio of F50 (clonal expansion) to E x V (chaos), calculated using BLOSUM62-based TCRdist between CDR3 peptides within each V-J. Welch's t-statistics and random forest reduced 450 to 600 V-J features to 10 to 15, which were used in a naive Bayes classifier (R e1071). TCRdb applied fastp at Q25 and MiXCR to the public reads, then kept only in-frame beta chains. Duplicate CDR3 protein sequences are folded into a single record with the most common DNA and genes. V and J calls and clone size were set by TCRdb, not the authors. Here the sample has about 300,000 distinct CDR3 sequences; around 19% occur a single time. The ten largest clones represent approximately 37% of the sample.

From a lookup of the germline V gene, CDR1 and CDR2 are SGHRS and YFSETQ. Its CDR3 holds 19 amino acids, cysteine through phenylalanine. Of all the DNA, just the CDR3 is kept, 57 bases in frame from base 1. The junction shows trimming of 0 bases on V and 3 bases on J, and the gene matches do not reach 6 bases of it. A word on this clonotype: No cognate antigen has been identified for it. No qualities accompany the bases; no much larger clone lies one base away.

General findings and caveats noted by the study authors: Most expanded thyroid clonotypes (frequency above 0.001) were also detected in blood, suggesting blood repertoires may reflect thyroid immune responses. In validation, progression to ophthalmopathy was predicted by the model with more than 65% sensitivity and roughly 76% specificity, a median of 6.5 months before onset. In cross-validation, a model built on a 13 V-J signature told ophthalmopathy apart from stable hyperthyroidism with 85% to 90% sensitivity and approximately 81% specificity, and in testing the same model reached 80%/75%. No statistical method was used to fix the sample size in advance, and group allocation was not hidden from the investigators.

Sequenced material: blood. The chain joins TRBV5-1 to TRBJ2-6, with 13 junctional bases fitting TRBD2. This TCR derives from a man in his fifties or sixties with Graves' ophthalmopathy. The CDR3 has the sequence CASSLAGLAGISGANVLTF. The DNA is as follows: TGCGCCAGCAGCTTGGCGGGACTAGCGGGAATCAGTGGGGCCAACGTCCTGACTTTC.